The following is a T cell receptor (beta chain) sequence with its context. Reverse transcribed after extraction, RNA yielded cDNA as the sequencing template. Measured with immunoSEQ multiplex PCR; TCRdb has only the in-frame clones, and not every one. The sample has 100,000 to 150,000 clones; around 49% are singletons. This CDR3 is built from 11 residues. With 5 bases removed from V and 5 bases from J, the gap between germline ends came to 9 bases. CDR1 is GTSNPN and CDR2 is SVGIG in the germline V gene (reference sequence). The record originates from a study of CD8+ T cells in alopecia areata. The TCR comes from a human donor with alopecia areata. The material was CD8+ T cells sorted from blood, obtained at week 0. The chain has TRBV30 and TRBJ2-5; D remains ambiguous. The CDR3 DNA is TGTGCCTGGGCCCTGGGCGAGACCCAGTACTTC. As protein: CAWALGETQYF.